Below are 5 T cell receptor beta chains sequenced from a single sample in a study of CD8 T cells in ankylosing spondylitis. Study results and limitations: Apparently characteristic of ankylosing spondylitis blood was a TCR beta motif (eight highly homologous variants).

For these receptors, no antigen is known. MiXCR, run by TCRdb on the 5' RACE reads, gives a single entry per CDR3 protein. The table includes about 700,000 distinct CDR3 sequences, 19% detected once. Material for sequencing was blood, either unsorted or a sorted T cell fraction (not recorded which). The origin of the receptors is a male donor with ankylosing spondylitis.

The table lists this clonotype with many counts. This sequence joins TRBV6-2 or TRBV6-3 and TRBJ2-1; D is possibly TRBD2 (6 bases). The length of the CDR3 is 16 residues. Trimming took 0 bases from V and 1 from J, leaving 10 bases between them. Germline CDR1 MNHEY, CDR2 SVGEGT. The CDR3 DNA sequence: TGTGCCAGCAGTTACTCGGCGGAGGGGTCCTACAATGAGCAGTTCTTC. Translating gives CASSYSAEGSYNEQFF.

The CDR3 reads CASSQARDYGNTEAFF. DNA for the CDR3: TGTGCCAGCAGCCAAGCCCGGGACTACGGGAACACTGAAGCTTTCTTT. J is TRBJ1-1 and V is TRBV4-2; D is possibly TRBD1 (5 bases). V lost 1 base, J lost 1 base, and 13 bases lay in between. The germline V gene encodes CDR1 LGHNA and CDR2 YNFKEQ. This CDR3 comprises 16 residues.

The chain joins TRBV27 to TRBJ2-1, with D maybe TRBD1 (8 bases). Germline-derived CDR1 and CDR2 are MNHEY and SMNVEV (reference sequence). V dropped 6 bases and J dropped 6 bases, with 24 bases sitting between them. CDR3 size: 17 residues. The CDR3 reads CASSPDRGGAFANEQFF. The CDR3 DNA sequence: TGTGCCAGCAGCCCTGACAGGGGAGGGGCCTTTGCCAATGAGCAGTTCTTC.

This clonotype has more than one count but fewer than ten. The V call is TRBV20-1, the J call TRBJ2-2, with D maybe TRBD2 (5 bases). Germline V gene lookup returns CDR1 DFQATT and CDR2 SNEGSKA (reference sequence). The CDR3 length is 12 residues. Trimming shortened V by 7 bases and J by 3 bases, and 9 bases separated the two germline ends. Here the CDR3 DNA reads TGCAGTGGCGAGGGATACACCGGGGAGCTGTTTTTT. This codes for CSGEGYTGELFF.

In this sample, this clonotype turned up a few times. The genes are TRBV20-1 and TRBJ1-2; D is possibly TRBD1 (5 bases). Germline V gives CDR1 DFQATT, CDR2 SNEGSKA (reference sequence). This CDR3 region has 15 residues. Here the CDR3 DNA reads TGCAGCCCATACCTTAGACAGCAAGCTAACTATGGCTACACCTTC. Protein: CSPYLRQQANYGYTF.